The 19 T cell receptor beta chains below come from one sample, sequenced in a study of CD8 T cells in ankylosing spondylitis. Each CDR3 protein is one row after TCRdb ran MiXCR on the 5' RACE reads. This sample has around 300,000 distinct CDR3 sequences, with roughly 14% found just once. Sequencing input: blood, either unsorted or a sorted T cell fraction (not recorded which). These receptors originate from a male donor with ankylosing spondylitis or in good health (not recorded which).

This clonotype was counted a single time. This chain joins TRBV3-1 and TRBJ2-7; D may be TRBD2 (5 bases). The CDR3 runs 16 residues. The V gene's germline CDR1 is LGHDT and CDR2 YNNKEL (reference sequence). V shed 5 bases and J shed 2 bases, with 19 bases lying between them. As DNA, the CDR3 is TGTGCCAGCAGCGAATTGTCTAGCCGGGCCGCCTACGAGCAGTACTTC. It yields the protein CASSELSSRAAYEQYF.

Ten or more counts support this clonotype. The chain recombines TRBV5-1 with TRBJ1-2; D not certain. V was trimmed by 0 bases and J by 4 bases, leaving 7 bases between them. This CDR3 spans 13 amino acids. Germline lookup yields CDR1 SGHRS and CDR2 YFSETQ. The CDR3 region is CASSLEPIYGYTF. CDR3 in DNA: TGCGCCAGCAGCTTGGAGCCAATCTATGGCTACACCTTC.

The rearrangement links TRBV5-1 to TRBJ2-7; tentatively, D is TRBD2 (5 bases). The CDR3 loop spans 14 amino acids. Germline loops: CDR1 SGHRS, CDR2 YFSETQ. The ends were cut back, 4 bases at V and 0 bases at J, with 11 bases in the middle. The CDR3 region is CASSGGRLSYEQYF. The DNA for the CDR3 is TGCGCCAGCAGCGGAGGCCGACTCTCCTACGAGCAGTACTTC.

There are a few counts of this clonotype. This chain uses TRBV5-1 with TRBJ2-1, with D unresolved. Trimming cost V 4 bases and J 10 bases, with 18 bases left between them. This CDR3 region has 14 residues. The germline CDR1 and CDR2 sequences are SGHRS and YFSETQ. CDR3 DNA: TGCGCCAGCAGCCCCCTCGATCGGGCGAGCGAGCAGTTCTTC. Translated, it gives CASSPLDRASEQFF.

This clonotype has at least ten counts. Relative to the germline gene, one junction end is altered; a read error may explain this. The rearrangement joins TRBV6-1 to TRBJ2-2; D is undetermined. The CDR3 covers 13 residues. Germline lookup yields CDR1 MNHNS and CDR2 SASEGT. Here the CDR3 reads CASREGIPGELFF. In DNA form, the CDR3 reads TGTGCCAGCAGGGAAGGGATCCCCGGGGAGCTGTTTTTT.

This clonotype came up many times. CDR3 coding DNA: TGCGCCAGCAGCTTGGACATAACTCCCTACGAGCAGTACTTC. Amino acids: CASSLDITPYEQYF. V is TRBV5-1 and J is TRBJ2-7; D is unclear. The germline V and J ends were trimmed by 0 bases and 2 bases, with 9 bases remaining between them. CDR3 length: 14 amino acids. Germline-derived CDR1 and CDR2 are SGHRS and YFSETQ.

This clonotype was counted between two and nine times. The rearrangement uses TRBV10-3 and TRBJ2-2; D gene ambiguous. Deletions cut 3 bases from V and 0 bases from J, with 2 bases between. CDR1 ENHRY and CDR2 SYGVKD come from the germline V gene. The CDR3 has 13 residues. The CDR3 DNA is TGTGCCATCAGTGACCCGAACACCGGGGAGCTGTTTTTT. Its protein is CAISDPNTGELFF.

This rearrangement joins TRBV12-3 or TRBV12-4 to TRBJ2-3; D not certain. Trimming left V 5 bases short and J 7 bases short, with 7 bases between. CDR3 size: 11 residues. CDR3 residues: CASSPRNTQYF. The CDR3 DNA reads as TGTGCCAGCAGTCCCCGCAATACGCAGTATTTT.

This clonotype was seen more than once but under ten times. The chain carries TRBV12-5 and TRBJ2-5; D not certain. V was pared by 4 bases and J by 1 base, with 10 bases between. Germline V gene lookup returns CDR1 LGHNT and CDR2 FRNRAP. CDR3 length: 14 amino acids. CDR3 bases: TGTGCTAGTGGTTCCGGACCAGCCCAAGAGACCCAGTACTTC. Protein: CASGSGPAQETQYF.

This clonotype has ten or more counts. The chain has TRBV5-1 and TRBJ1-5; D is undetermined. Trimming cost V 0 bases and J 0 bases, with 1 base left between them. Germline loops: CDR1 SGHRS, CDR2 YFSETQ. This CDR3 has 13 residues. DNA for the CDR3: TGCGCCAGCAGCTTGGATAGCAATCAGCCCCAGCATTTT. Protein: CASSLDSNQPQHF. Combining the CDR3 with reference TRBV5-1 and TRBJ1-5 gives the whole variable domain KAGVTQTPRYLIKTRGQQVTLSCSPISGHRSVSWYQQTPGQGLQFLFEYFSETQRNKGNFPGRFSGRQFSNSRSEMNVSTLELGDSALYLCASSLDSNQPQHFGDGTRLSIL.

The genes are TRBV29-1 and TRBJ2-5, with 10 bases aligning to TRBD2. CDR3 length: 12 amino acids. In germline, CDR1 is SQVTM, CDR2 ANQGSEA. Trimming removed 5 bases from V and 5 bases from J; junction bases left unmatched: 2. The chain's CDR3 is CSVKTSGETQYF. The CDR3 region has the DNA TGCAGCGTTAAGACTAGCGGGGAGACCCAGTACTTC.

This clonotype appeared a few times. The CDR3 region has the DNA TGCGCCAGCAGCCAAGACAGGCCGGGGCCCCTCCACTTT. It yields the protein CASSQDRPGPLHF. The chain couples TRBV4-1 to TRBJ1-6; D gene unclear. Germline lookup yields CDR1 MGHRA and CDR2 YSYEKL. Trimming left V 0 bases short and J 13 bases short, with 10 bases between. The CDR3 extends over 13 amino acids.

The table lists this clonotype with a few counts. This chain's CDR3 is CASSLRLGSYEQYF. The DNA of the CDR3 is TGCGCCAGCAGCTTAAGGCTTGGCTCCTACGAGCAGTACTTC. The rearrangement joins TRBV5-1 to TRBJ2-7; no clear D. Germline lookup yields CDR1 SGHRS and CDR2 YFSETQ. The CDR3 is made up of 14 amino acids. The V gene lost 2 bases and the J gene lost 0 bases, with 9 bases spanning the gap.

The sample holds many counts of this clonotype. CDR3 in amino acids: CASSQTGGEDTEAFF. The CDR3 region has the DNA TGCGCCAGCAGCCAGACAGGGGGCGAGGACACTGAAGCTTTCTTT. The J gene is TRBJ1-1, the V gene TRBV5-1; 10 bases are shared with TRBD1. The V segment lost 4 bases and the J segment 3 bases; nucleotides outside the gene matches: 6. This CDR3 spans 15 amino acids. Germline V gene lookup returns CDR1 SGHRS and CDR2 YFSETQ.

This clonotype has only a few counts. This rearrangement joins TRBV4-1 to TRBJ2-2; D uncertain. The germline CDR1 and CDR2 sequences are MGHRA and YSYEKL. Trimming removed 1 base from V and 6 bases from J, with 12 bases in between. The CDR3 sequence is 15 residues long. The CDR3 is CASSQGALRSGELFF. The CDR3 DNA reads as TGCGCCAGCAGCCAAGGGGCCCTTCGCTCCGGGGAGCTGTTTTTT.

This clonotype was detected only a few times. The gene calls are TRBV5-1 and TRBJ2-4, with TRBD2 identical over 14 bases. CDR1 is SGHRS and CDR2 is YFSETQ in the germline V gene. Trimming removed 2 bases from V and 8 bases from J; junction bases left unmatched: 6. The CDR3 sequence is 16 residues long. CDR3 amino acids: CASSLEGLAGAHIQYF. In DNA, the CDR3 is TGCGCCAGCAGCTTAGAGGGACTAGCGGGAGCGCACATTCAGTACTTC.

Only a few counts were recorded for this clonotype. This chain connects TRBV28 to TRBJ2-3, with unresolved D. V was cut by 4 bases and J by 5 bases, with 16 bases left in between. Germline assignment: CDR1 MDHEN and CDR2 SYDVKM. This CDR3 region has 15 residues. In DNA form, the CDR3 reads TGTGCCAGCAGTTCCGGGTCTTCCCTGGGAGATACGCAGTATTTT. Protein sequence: CASSSGSSLGDTQYF. The full variable domain, in which reference TRBV28 and TRBJ2-3 provide the parts outside the CDR3, is DVKVTQSSRYLVKRTGEKVFLECVQDMDHENMFWYRQDPGLGLRLIYFSYDVKMKEKGDIPEGYSVSREKKERFSLILESASTNQTSMYLCASSSGSSLGDTQYFGPGTRLTVL.

This clonotype was picked up a small number of times. This chain uses TRBV10-3 with TRBJ2-5; D not resolved. The CDR3 is made up of 12 amino acids. Trimming removed 7 bases at V and 3 bases at J, with 9 bases between. The germline V gene encodes CDR1 ENHRY and CDR2 SYGVKD. Written as DNA, the CDR3 is TGTGCCATCAAGTCCCATGAAGAGACCCAGTACTTC. Its protein product is CAIKSHEETQYF.

This clonotype occurred a few times. The V gene is TRBV25-1, the J gene TRBJ2-2; 7 bases match TRBD1. The CDR3 has 14 residues. The germline gives CDR1 MGHDK, CDR2 SYGVNS. The V segment lost 8 bases and the J segment 4 bases; nucleotides outside the gene matches: 7. CDR3 nucleotides: TGTGCCAGCTCTGGGACAGCGTCCACCGGGGAGCTGTTTTTT. Its protein product is CASSGTASTGELFF. The variable domain in full, completed from reference TRBV25-1 and TRBJ2-2, reads EADIYQTPRYLVIGTGKKITLECSQTMGHDKMYWYQQDPGMELHLIHYSYGVNSTEKGDLSSESTVSRIRTEHFPLTLESARPSHTSQYLCASSGTASTGELFFGEGSRLTVL.